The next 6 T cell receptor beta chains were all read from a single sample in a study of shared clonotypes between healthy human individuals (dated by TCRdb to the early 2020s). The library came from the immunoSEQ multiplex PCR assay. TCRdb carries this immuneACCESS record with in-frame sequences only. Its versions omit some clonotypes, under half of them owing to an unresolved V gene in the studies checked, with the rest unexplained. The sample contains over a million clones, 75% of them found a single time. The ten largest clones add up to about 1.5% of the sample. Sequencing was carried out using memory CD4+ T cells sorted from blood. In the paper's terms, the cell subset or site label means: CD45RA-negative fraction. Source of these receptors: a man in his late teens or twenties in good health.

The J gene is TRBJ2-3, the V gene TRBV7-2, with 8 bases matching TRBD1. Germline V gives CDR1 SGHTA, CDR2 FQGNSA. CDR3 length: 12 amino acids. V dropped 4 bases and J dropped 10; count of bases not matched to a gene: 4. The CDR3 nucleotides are TGTGCCAGCAGCTATACAGGGGGTCCGCAGTATTTT. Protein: CASSYTGGPQYF.

CDR3 nucleotides: TGTGCCAGCAGTCCGACTCGGGTAGCGGGAAGCTACGAGCAGTACTTC. As protein: CASSPTRVAGSYEQYF. The V call is TRBV27, the J call TRBJ2-7; TRBD2 aligns across 8 bases. CDR1 is MNHEY and CDR2 is SMNVEV in the germline V gene (reference sequence). This CDR3 spans 16 amino acids. The V segment lost 5 bases and the J segment 3 bases; nucleotides outside the gene matches: 12.

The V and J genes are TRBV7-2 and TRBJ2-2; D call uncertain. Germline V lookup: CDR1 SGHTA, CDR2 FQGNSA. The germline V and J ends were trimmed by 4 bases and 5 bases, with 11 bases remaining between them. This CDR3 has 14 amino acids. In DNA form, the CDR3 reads TGTGCCAGCAGCTCCCCGGCGCTTACCGGGGAGCTGTTTTTT. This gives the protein CASSSPALTGELFF. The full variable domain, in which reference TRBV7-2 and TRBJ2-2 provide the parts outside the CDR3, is GAGVSQSPSNKVTEKGKDVELRCDPISGHTALYWYRQSLGQGLEFLIYFQGNSAPDKSGLPSDRFSAERTGGSVSTLTIQRTQQEDSAVYLCASSSPALTGELFFGEGSRLTVL.

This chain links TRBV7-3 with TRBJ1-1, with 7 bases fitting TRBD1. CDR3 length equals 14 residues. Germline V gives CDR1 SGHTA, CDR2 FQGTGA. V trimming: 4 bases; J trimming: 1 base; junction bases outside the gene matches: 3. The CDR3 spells CASSSTGANTEAFF. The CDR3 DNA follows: TGTGCCAGCAGCTCCACAGGGGCGAACACTGAAGCTTTCTTT.

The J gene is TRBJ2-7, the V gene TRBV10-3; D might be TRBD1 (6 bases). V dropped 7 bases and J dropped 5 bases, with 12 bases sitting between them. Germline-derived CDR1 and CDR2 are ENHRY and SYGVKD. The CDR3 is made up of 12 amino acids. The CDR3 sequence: CAIKAGENEQYF. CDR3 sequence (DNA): TGTGCCATCAAGGCAGGGGAAAACGAGCAGTACTTC.

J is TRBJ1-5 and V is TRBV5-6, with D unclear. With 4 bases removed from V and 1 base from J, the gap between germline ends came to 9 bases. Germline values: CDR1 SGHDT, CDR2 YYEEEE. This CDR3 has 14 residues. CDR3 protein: CASSIGRSNQPQHF. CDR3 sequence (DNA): TGTGCCAGCAGCATTGGACGGAGCAATCAGCCCCAGCATTTT.